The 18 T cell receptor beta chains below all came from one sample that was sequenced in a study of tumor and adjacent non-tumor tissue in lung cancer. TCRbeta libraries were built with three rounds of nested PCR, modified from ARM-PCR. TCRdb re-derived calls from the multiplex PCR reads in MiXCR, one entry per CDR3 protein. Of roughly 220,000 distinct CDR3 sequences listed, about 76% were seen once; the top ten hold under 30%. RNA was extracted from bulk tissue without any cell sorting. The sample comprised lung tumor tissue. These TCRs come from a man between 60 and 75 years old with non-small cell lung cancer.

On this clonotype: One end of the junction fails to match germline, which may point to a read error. The CDR3 DNA reads TGTACCAGCAGTGAAAGGGGGGGCAATGAAGCTTTCTTT. It codes for CTSSERGGNEAFF. This chain connects TRBV25-1 to TRBJ1-1; D might be TRBD1 (6 bases). Germline values: CDR1 MGHDK, CDR2 SYGVNS. CDR3 length: 13 residues.

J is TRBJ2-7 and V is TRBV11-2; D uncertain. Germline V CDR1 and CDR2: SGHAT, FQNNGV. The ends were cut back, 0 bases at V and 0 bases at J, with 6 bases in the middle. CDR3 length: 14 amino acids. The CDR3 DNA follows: TGTGCCAGCAGCTTAGACCCCGTCTCCTACGAGCAGTACTTC. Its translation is CASSLDPVSYEQYF.

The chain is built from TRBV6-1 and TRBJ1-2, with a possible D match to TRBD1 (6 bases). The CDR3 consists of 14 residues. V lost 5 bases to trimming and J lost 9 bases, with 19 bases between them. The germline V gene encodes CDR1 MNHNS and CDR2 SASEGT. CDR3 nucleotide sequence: TGTGCCAGCAGTCAGGGGCGGGGTTCCTACAGCTACACCTTC. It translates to CASSQGRGSYSYTF.

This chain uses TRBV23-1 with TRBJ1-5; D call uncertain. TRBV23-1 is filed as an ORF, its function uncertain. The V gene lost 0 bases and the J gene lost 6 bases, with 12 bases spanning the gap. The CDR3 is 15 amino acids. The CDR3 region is CASSQSKGLGQPQHF. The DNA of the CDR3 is TGCGCCAGCAGTCAATCGAAGGGCTTGGGTCAGCCCCAGCATTTT.

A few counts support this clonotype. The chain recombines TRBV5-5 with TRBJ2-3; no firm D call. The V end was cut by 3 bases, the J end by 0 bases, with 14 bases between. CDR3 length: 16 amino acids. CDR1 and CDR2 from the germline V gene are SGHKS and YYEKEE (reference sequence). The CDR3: CASSYRGLPSTDTQYF. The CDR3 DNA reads TGTGCCAGCAGCTACCGAGGTCTACCGAGCACAGATACGCAGTATTTT.

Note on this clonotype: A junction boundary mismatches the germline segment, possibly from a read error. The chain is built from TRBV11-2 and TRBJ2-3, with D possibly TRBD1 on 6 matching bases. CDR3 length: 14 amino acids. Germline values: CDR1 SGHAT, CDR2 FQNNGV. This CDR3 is CASSYNRVPDMQYF. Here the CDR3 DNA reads TGTGCCAGCAGCTACAACAGGGTTCCAGATATGCAGTATTTT.

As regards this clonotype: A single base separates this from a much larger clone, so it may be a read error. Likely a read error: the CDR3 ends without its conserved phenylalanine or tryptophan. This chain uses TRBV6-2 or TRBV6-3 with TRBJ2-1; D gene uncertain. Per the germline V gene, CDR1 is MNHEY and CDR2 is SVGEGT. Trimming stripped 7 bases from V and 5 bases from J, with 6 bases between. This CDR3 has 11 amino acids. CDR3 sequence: CASKRDNEQFI. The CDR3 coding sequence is TGTGCCAGCAAGCGCGACAATGAGCAGTTCATC.

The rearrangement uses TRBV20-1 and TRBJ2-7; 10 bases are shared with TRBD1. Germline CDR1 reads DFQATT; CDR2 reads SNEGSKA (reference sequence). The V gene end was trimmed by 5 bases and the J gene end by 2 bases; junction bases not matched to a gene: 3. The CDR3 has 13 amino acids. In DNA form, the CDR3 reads TGCAGTGCTGCCGGGACAGGGGCCTACGAGCAGTACTTC. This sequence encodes CSAAGTGAYEQYF.

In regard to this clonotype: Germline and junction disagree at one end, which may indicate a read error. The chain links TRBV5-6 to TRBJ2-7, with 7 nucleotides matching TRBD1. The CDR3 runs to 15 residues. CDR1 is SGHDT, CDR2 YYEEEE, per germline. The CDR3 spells CTSSSINRGSYEQYF. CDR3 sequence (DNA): TGTACCAGCAGCTCGATTAACAGGGGTTCCTACGAGCAGTACTTC. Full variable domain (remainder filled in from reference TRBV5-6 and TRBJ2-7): DAGVTQSPTHLIKTRGQQVTLRCSPKSGHDTVSWYQQALGQGPQFIFQYYEEEERQRGNFPDRFSGHQFPNYSSELNVNALLLGDSALYLCTSSSINRGSYEQYFGPGTRLTVT.

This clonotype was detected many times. The CDR3 bases are TGTGCCAGCAGTTACTCGTGGACAGGAGCATTGGAGCAGTTCTTC. It translates to CASSYSWTGALEQFF. This sequence joins TRBV6-5 and TRBJ2-1, with TRBD1 identical over 7 bases. The V and J ends lost 0 bases and 10 bases, in that order; junction bases with no gene match: 9. This CDR3 spans 15 amino acids. Germline assignment: CDR1 MNHEY and CDR2 SVGAGI.

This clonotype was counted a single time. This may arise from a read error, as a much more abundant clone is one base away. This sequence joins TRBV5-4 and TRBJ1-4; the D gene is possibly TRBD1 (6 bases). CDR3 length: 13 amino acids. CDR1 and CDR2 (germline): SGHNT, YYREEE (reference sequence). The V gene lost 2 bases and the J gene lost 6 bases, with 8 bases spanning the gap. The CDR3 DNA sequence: TGTGCCAGCAGCTTTGGGACATATGAAAAACTGTTTTTT. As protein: CASSFGTYEKLFF.

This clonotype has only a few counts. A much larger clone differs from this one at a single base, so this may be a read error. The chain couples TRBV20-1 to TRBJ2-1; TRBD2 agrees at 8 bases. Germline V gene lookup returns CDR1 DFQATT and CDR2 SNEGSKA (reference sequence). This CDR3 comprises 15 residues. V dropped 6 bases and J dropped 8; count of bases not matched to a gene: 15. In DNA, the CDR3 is TGCAGTGCCTTCGCTTTCGGGCGGGGGGCCTATGAGCAGTTCTTC. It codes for CSAFAFGRGAYEQFF.

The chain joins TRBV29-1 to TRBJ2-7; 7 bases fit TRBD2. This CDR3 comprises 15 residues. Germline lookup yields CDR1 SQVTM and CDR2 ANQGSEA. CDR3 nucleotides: TGCGGCATTGAACAAGGGACTAACGGAGCCTACGAGCAGTACTTC. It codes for CGIEQGTNGAYEQYF.

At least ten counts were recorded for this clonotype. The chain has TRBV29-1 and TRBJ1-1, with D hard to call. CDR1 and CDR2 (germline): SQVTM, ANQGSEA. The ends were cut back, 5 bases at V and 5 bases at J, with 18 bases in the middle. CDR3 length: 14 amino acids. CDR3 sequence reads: CSVLDPYRGTEAFF. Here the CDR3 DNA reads TGCAGCGTTTTGGACCCTTATCGAGGTACTGAAGCTTTCTTT.

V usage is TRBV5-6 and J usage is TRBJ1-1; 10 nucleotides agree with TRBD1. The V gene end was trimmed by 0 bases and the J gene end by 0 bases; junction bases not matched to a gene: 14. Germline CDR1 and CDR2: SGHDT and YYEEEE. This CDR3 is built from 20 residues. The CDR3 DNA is TGTGCCAGCAGCTTGGTGTACCGGGACAGGGGTCAATGGTTGAACACTGAAGCTTTCTTT. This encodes CASSLVYRDRGQWLNTEAFF.

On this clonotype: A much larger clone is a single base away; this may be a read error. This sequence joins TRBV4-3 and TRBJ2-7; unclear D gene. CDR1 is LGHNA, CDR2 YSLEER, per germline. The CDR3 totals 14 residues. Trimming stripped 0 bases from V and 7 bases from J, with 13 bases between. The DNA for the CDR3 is TGCGCCAGCAGCCAAGATCGGTCTGCGCAAGAGCAGTACTTC. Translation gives CASSQDRSAQEQYF.

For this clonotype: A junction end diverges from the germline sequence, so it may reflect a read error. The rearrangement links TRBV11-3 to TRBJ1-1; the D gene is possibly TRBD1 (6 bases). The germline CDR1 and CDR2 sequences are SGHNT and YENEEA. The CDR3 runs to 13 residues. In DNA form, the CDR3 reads TGTGGCAGCAGCCGGTTGGGGGCAGGTGAAGCGTTCTTT. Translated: CGSSRLGAGEAFF.

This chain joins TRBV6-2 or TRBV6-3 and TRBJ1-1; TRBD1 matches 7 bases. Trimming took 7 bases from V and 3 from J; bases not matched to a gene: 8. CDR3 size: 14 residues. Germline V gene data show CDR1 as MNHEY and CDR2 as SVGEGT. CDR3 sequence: CASMPQGTHTEAFF. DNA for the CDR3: TGTGCCAGCATGCCACAGGGGACGCACACTGAAGCTTTCTTT.